The next 32 T cell receptor beta chains were all read from a single sample in a study of cytomegalovirus exposure and HLA in healthy donors. A multiplex PCR was run with 60 Vbeta primers and 13 Jbeta primers. Sequencing was performed with immunoSEQ multiplex PCR; in TCRdb, only in-frame clones are kept and a portion is missing. The table lists approximately 70,000 clones, about 74% of them singletons, with over 8.5% in the top ten. The sample comprised PBMCs. These receptors were collected from a woman in her fifties or sixties in good health and CMV-seropositive.

The V and J genes are TRBV30 and TRBJ2-1; 7 bases are a match to TRBD2. Germline loops: CDR1 GTSNPN, CDR2 SVGIG (reference sequence). The V and J ends lost 4 bases and 6 bases, in that order; junction bases with no gene match: 12. The CDR3 loop spans 15 amino acids. The CDR3 here is CAWNSGRAGSNEQFF. The CDR3 nucleotides read TGTGCCTGGAATTCGGGGAGGGCCGGCAGCAATGAGCAGTTCTTC.

With regard to this clone: Other DNA sequences in the same sample also yield this CDR3. The chain combines TRBV6-1 with TRBJ2-6; 7 bases line up with TRBD2. Germline V gives CDR1 MNHNS, CDR2 SASEGT. The CDR3 is 15 residues long. V gave up 6 bases and J gave up 3 bases; unmatched junction bases: 5. Written as DNA, the CDR3 is TGTGCCAGCAGGGAGGGAGGGGTTGGGGCCAACGTCCTGACTTTC. It codes for CASREGGVGANVLTF.

In this sample, this clone is medium-sized. This chain joins TRBV6-5 and TRBJ1-2; 8 bases line up with TRBD1. V trimming: 6 bases; J trimming: 5 bases; junction bases outside the gene matches: 5. Germline lookup yields CDR1 MNHEY and CDR2 SVGAGI. The CDR3 runs 13 residues. This CDR3 reads CASRPGTGYGYTF. CDR3 DNA: TGTGCCAGCAGACCCGGGACAGGTTATGGCTACACCTTC.

This clone was detected only a few times. The rearrangement joins TRBV6-1 to TRBJ1-1; 9 bases fit TRBD1. The V segment lost 6 bases and the J segment 1 base; nucleotides outside the gene matches: 0. Germline CDR1 is MNHNS and CDR2 is SASEGT. The CDR3 runs 13 residues. This CDR3 reads CASRTGGNTEAFF. The CDR3, as DNA: TGTGCCAGCAGGACAGGGGGGAACACTGAAGCTTTCTTT.

V usage is TRBV7-2 and J usage is TRBJ1-2; possible D gene TRBD1, 5 bases. V was trimmed by 5 bases and J by 8 bases, leaving 15 bases between them. This CDR3 region has 13 residues. The germline CDR1 and CDR2 sequences are SGHTA and FQGNSA. CDR3 DNA: TGTGCCAGCAGCCCGAGGCAGGGAATCGGCTACACCTTC. Amino acid sequence: CASSPRQGIGYTF.

J is TRBJ2-2 and V is TRBV27; weak D call: TRBD2 (6 bases). Germline CDR1 MNHEY, CDR2 SMNVEV (reference sequence). The CDR3 is 13 amino acids. Trimming left V 7 bases short and J 5 bases short, with 11 bases between. The CDR3 DNA reads as TGTGCCAGCACGGGGGTGTCGACCGGGGAGCTGTTTTTT. It codes for CASTGVSTGELFF.

The chain joins TRBV4-2 to TRBJ1-6, with TRBD1 as a possible D gene (6 bases). Trimming removed 3 bases at V and 8 bases at J, with 17 bases between. The CDR3 is made up of 16 amino acids. The germline V gene encodes CDR1 LGHNA and CDR2 YNFKEQ. CDR3 sequence reads: CASSHLRGGQDSPLHF. CDR3 nucleotide sequence: TGTGCCAGCAGCCACCTAAGGGGGGGCCAGGATTCACCCCTCCACTTT.

This clone was seen a few times. The DNA of the CDR3 is TGCGCCAGCAGCCAGGTGACAGGGGATGAAGCTTTCTTT. Translating it yields CASSQVTGDEAFF. The chain is built from TRBV4-1 and TRBJ1-1; 8 positions match TRBD1. The ends lost 3 bases at V and 7 bases at J; junction bases unmatched: 4. The germline V gene has CDR1 MGHRA and CDR2 YSYEKL. The CDR3 sequence is 13 residues long.

Note on this clone: This CDR3 fails to terminate in the conserved phenylalanine or tryptophan, so it likely reflects a read error. The V call is TRBV2, the J call TRBJ1-6; the match to TRBD1 covers 8 bases. V lost 6 bases to trimming and J lost 7 bases; unmatched junction nucleotides: 5. Germline V CDR1 and CDR2: SNHLY, FYNNEI. This CDR3 comprises 14 residues. CDR3 bases: TGTGCCAGCAGGGGACAGGTTGTCAATTCACCCCTCCACGTT. Encoded protein: CASRGQVVNSPLHV.

The gene calls are TRBV30 and TRBJ1-6; D unresolved. V gave up 0 bases and J gave up 5 bases, with 5 bases separating them. The CDR3 is 13 amino acids. The germline gives CDR1 GTSNPN, CDR2 SVGIG (reference sequence). The CDR3: CAWSVEDNSPLHF. CDR3 DNA sequence: TGTGCCTGGAGTGTAGAGGATAATTCACCCCTCCACTTT.

Concerning this clone itself: It is likely a read error: a sequence one base away is far more abundant. Distinct nucleotide sequences in the sample also encode this CDR3. The gene calls are TRBV19 and TRBJ1-5; TRBD1 matches at 9 bases. The germline CDR1 and CDR2 sequences are LNHDA and SQIVND (reference sequence). The length of the CDR3 is 14 residues. The CDR3 spells CASSGTGKIQPQHF. Here the CDR3 DNA reads TGTGCCAGTAGTGGGACAGGGAAAATACAGCCGCAGCATTTT.

This clone has just one count. The chain uses TRBV9 and TRBJ2-5, with D possibly TRBD2 on 5 matching bases. V was shortened by 0 bases and J by 0 bases, with 6 bases between the two germline ends. The germline V gene encodes CDR1 SGDLS and CDR2 YYNGEE. The CDR3 sequence is 14 residues long. This chain's CDR3 is CASSVGTYQETQYF. In DNA form, the CDR3 reads TGTGCCAGCAGCGTAGGGACTTACCAAGAGACCCAGTACTTC.

J is TRBJ2-1 and V is TRBV14; 7 positions match TRBD2. V shed 4 bases and J 3 bases; nucleotides not matched to a gene: 0. Germline loops: CDR1 SGHDN, CDR2 FVKESK. This CDR3 is 13 amino acids long. The CDR3 DNA reads TGTGCCAGCAGCCGGACTAGCTACAATGAGCAGTTCTTC. It yields the protein CASSRTSYNEQFF.

The chain couples TRBV5-1 to TRBJ2-2; TRBD1 matches 9 bases. V trimming: 4 bases; J trimming: 6 bases; junction bases outside the gene matches: 7. The germline V gene has CDR1 SGHRS and CDR2 YFSETQ. The CDR3 runs to 15 residues. The CDR3 sequence: CASSVQGAVAGELFF. DNA for the CDR3: TGCGCCAGCAGCGTACAGGGGGCGGTCGCCGGGGAGCTGTTTTTT.

This chain joins TRBV15 and TRBJ2-1, with D tentatively TRBD2 (5 bases). The V end lost 0 bases, the J end lost 2 bases, and 14 bases lay between the germline ends. Looked up from germline, CDR1 is LNHNV and CDR2 is YYDKDF (reference sequence). This CDR3 spans 17 amino acids. The CDR3 sequence is CATSRDGSRATYNEQFF. The CDR3 DNA reads as TGTGCCACCAGCAGAGATGGTTCGCGGGCAACCTACAATGAGCAGTTCTTC.

This clone was seen a handful of times. The J gene is TRBJ2-1, the V gene TRBV11-2; D is unclear. The length of the CDR3 is 12 residues. CDR1 and CDR2 (germline): SGHAT, FQNNGV. Trimming stripped 6 bases from V and 9 bases from J, with 12 bases between. Written as DNA, the CDR3 is TGTGCCAGCAGTACGGGTTTCAGTGAGCAGTTCTTC. Its protein is CASSTGFSEQFF.

The J gene is TRBJ1-1, the V gene TRBV27, with TRBD1 matching over 8 bases. CDR3 size: 16 residues. J was trimmed by 4 bases and V by 5 bases; bases with no gene match: 12. CDR1 is MNHEY and CDR2 is SMNVEV in the germline V gene (reference sequence). The DNA of the CDR3 is TGTGCCAGCAGTCCCCGCGCCAGGGGGCTTGGCACTGAAGCTTTCTTT. This gives the protein CASSPRARGLGTEAFF.

The V gene is TRBV5-1, the J gene TRBJ1-1; no firm D call. Per the germline V gene, CDR1 is SGHRS and CDR2 is YFSETQ. Trimming removed 2 bases at V and 0 bases at J, with 8 bases between. This CDR3 has 14 amino acids. CDR3 region: CASSLVGVNTEAFF. The DNA of the CDR3 is TGCGCCAGCAGCTTAGTCGGGGTGAACACTGAAGCTTTCTTT. Full variable domain (missing parts from reference TRBV5-1 and TRBJ1-1): KAGVTQTPRYLIKTRGQQVTLSCSPISGHRSVSWYQQTPGQGLQFLFEYFSETQRNKGNFPGRFSGRQFSNSRSEMNVSTLELGDSALYLCASSLVGVNTEAFFGQGTRLTVV.

The chain employs TRBV5-1 and TRBJ2-3; 8 nucleotides match TRBD2. The CDR3 totals 15 residues. Germline V lookup: CDR1 SGHRS, CDR2 YFSETQ. The V gene end was trimmed by 3 bases and the J gene end by 1 base; junction bases not matched to a gene: 4. The CDR3 nucleotides are TGCGCCAGCAGCTATCGGCGGGGGGGCACAGATACGCAGTATTTT. It yields the protein CASSYRRGGTDTQYF.

The rearrangement uses TRBV25-1 and TRBJ1-1; TRBD1 is a possible D gene (6 bases). Trimming cost V 6 bases and J 0 bases, with 8 bases left between them. The CDR3 has 13 residues. Germline V gene lookup returns CDR1 MGHDK and CDR2 SYGVNS. The CDR3 DNA follows: TGTGCCAGCAGGGACAGACTGAACACTGAAGCTTTCTTT. Amino acids: CASRDRLNTEAFF.

CDR3 in DNA: TGTGCCAGCAGCTTAGGCTACCGGGGGAATCAGCCCCAGCATTTT. It codes for CASSLGYRGNQPQHF. This chain uses TRBV5-6 with TRBJ1-5, with a possible D match to TRBD1 (5 bases). The V end was cut by 2 bases, the J end by 4 bases, with 13 bases between. The CDR3 length is 15 residues. The germline V gene encodes CDR1 SGHDT and CDR2 YYEEEE.

Worth noting for this clone: Germline and junction disagree at one end, which may indicate a read error. This chain links TRBV7-7 with TRBJ2-1; TRBD2 matches at 9 bases. Per germline, CDR1 SSHAT and CDR2 FNYEAQ (reference sequence). The CDR3 extends over 15 amino acids. CDR3 nucleotide sequence: TGTGCTAGCAGCTTGGGCGGGGGGGGTCCCAATGAGCAGTTCTTC. The encoded protein is CASSLGGGGPNEQFF.

As for this clone: One junction end does not reproduce the germline sequence, and a read error may be involved. CDR3: CASSTRTDTTYF. As DNA, the CDR3 is TGTGCCAGTAGTACAAGGACGGACACCACATATTTT. The chain joins TRBV19 to TRBJ1-3, with D tentatively TRBD1 (5 bases). The CDR3 loop spans 12 amino acids. The germline gives CDR1 LNHDA, CDR2 SQIVND (reference sequence). The variable domain in full, completed from reference TRBV19 and TRBJ1-3, reads DGGITQSPKYLFRKEGQNVTLSCEQNLNHDAMYWYRQDPGQGLRLIYYSQIVNDFQKGDIAEGYSVSREKKESFPLTVTSAQKNPTAFYLCASSTRTDTTYFGEGSWLTVV.

V gene TRBV7-2 combines with J gene TRBJ2-5; D gene uncertain. Germline V CDR1 and CDR2: SGHTA, FQGNSA. This CDR3 is 14 amino acids long. V gave up 0 bases and J gave up 13 bases, with 18 bases separating them. Here the CDR3 DNA reads TGTGCCAGCAGCTTAGCTGAAGGTGTTGGTAGCTTGTACTTC. Translating gives CASSLAEGVGSLYF.

The chain has TRBV6-1 and TRBJ2-3; 8 nucleotides agree with TRBD1. J was trimmed by 3 bases and V by 1 base; bases with no gene match: 3. The CDR3 contains 15 residues. Germline lookup yields CDR1 MNHNS and CDR2 SASEGT. The CDR3 protein is CASSEVRDRTDTQYF. The CDR3 DNA is TGTGCCAGCAGTGAAGTCCGGGACAGGACAGATACGCAGTATTTT.

The chain couples TRBV18 to TRBJ2-7; 8 nucleotides align to TRBD1. CDR1 is KGHSH, CDR2 LQKENI, per germline. CDR3 length: 15 amino acids. After removal of 5 bases from V and 6 bases from J, the junction contained 12 bases not matched to a gene. CDR3 DNA: TGTGCCAGCTCATCAACTCAGGGGGCGGTCGTCGAGCAGTACTTC. Amino acids: CASSSTQGAVVEQYF.

The chain links TRBV11-3 to TRBJ1-2, with 7 bases identical to TRBD1. Per the germline V gene, CDR1 is SGHNT and CDR2 is YENEEA. CDR3 length: 13 amino acids. V dropped 5 bases and J dropped 3; count of bases not matched to a gene: 3. The chain's CDR3 is CASSQGQHYGYTF. The CDR3 nucleotides are TGTGCCAGCAGCCAGGGACAGCACTATGGCTACACCTTC. The full variable domain, completed using reference TRBV11-3 and TRBJ1-2, is EAGVVQSPRYKIIEKKQPVAFWCNPISGHNTLYWYLQNLGQGPELLIRYENEEAVDDSQLPKDRFSAERLKGVDSTLKIQPAELGDSAVYLCASSQGQHYGYTFGSGTRLTVV.

The J gene is TRBJ2-3, the V gene TRBV15; 9 bases fit TRBD2. There are 17 residues in the CDR3. The germline gives CDR1 LNHNV, CDR2 YYDKDF (reference sequence). The trim removed 0 bases at V and 6 bases at J, leaving 10 bases unmatched. This chain's CDR3 is CATSRDTGTSPRDTQYF. CDR3 bases: TGTGCCACCAGCAGAGACACTGGGACTAGCCCGAGGGATACGCAGTATTTT. Supplemented by reference TRBV15 and TRBJ2-3, the full variable domain reads DAMVIQNPRYQVTQFGKPVTLSCSQTLNHNVMYWYQQKSSQAPKLLFHYYDKDFNNEADTPDNFQSRRPNTSFCFLDIRSPGLGDTAMYLCATSRDTGTSPRDTQYFGPGTRLTVL.

The chain is built from TRBV5-1 and TRBJ2-5; tentative D call: TRBD1 (7 bases). Germline values: CDR1 SGHRS, CDR2 YFSETQ. With 4 bases removed from V and 5 bases from J, the gap between germline ends came to 15 bases. The CDR3 totals 14 residues. The CDR3 bases are TGCGCCAGCAGCGCGGGGACAGCGGAGGAGACCCAGTACTTC. Translated: CASSAGTAEETQYF.

The chain has TRBV30 and TRBJ2-5; the D gene is possibly TRBD1 (6 bases). Judging by the DNA end, TRBJ2-7 fits better; the J call may be wrong. The CDR3 runs 12 residues. Germline V gene data show CDR1 as GTSNPN and CDR2 as SVGIG (reference sequence). For the CDR3, the DNA is TGTGCCTGGAGGGACAGAAACTACGAGCAGTACTTC. This sequence encodes CAWRDRNYEQYF.

This chain joins TRBV5-1 and TRBJ1-1, with TRBD1 matching 8 bases. Losses at the gene ends were 1 base for V and 5 bases for J; bases not matched to a gene: 4. The CDR3 runs 14 residues. Germline V CDR1 and CDR2: SGHRS, YFSETQ. The CDR3 here is CASSLQGAVTEAFF. The CDR3 DNA is TGCGCCAGCAGCTTGCAGGGGGCGGTAACTGAAGCTTTCTTT. Drawing the rest from reference TRBV5-1 and TRBJ1-1, the complete variable domain is KAGVTQTPRYLIKTRGQQVTLSCSPISGHRSVSWYQQTPGQGLQFLFEYFSETQRNKGNFPGRFSGRQFSNSRSEMNVSTLELGDSALYLCASSLQGAVTEAFFGQGTRLTVV.

This clone was seen more than once but under ten times. The V call is TRBV5-1, the J call TRBJ1-1, with D unresolved. CDR1 and CDR2 from the germline V gene are SGHRS and YFSETQ. The V gene lost 0 bases and the J gene lost 1 base, with 4 bases spanning the gap. The CDR3 loop spans 13 amino acids. The CDR3 spells CASSLARNTEAFF. Written as DNA, the CDR3 is TGCGCCAGCAGCTTGGCCAGGAACACTGAAGCTTTCTTT. Supplemented by reference TRBV5-1 and TRBJ1-1, the full variable domain reads KAGVTQTPRYLIKTRGQQVTLSCSPISGHRSVSWYQQTPGQGLQFLFEYFSETQRNKGNFPGRFSGRQFSNSRSEMNVSTLELGDSALYLCASSLARNTEAFFGQGTRLTVV.